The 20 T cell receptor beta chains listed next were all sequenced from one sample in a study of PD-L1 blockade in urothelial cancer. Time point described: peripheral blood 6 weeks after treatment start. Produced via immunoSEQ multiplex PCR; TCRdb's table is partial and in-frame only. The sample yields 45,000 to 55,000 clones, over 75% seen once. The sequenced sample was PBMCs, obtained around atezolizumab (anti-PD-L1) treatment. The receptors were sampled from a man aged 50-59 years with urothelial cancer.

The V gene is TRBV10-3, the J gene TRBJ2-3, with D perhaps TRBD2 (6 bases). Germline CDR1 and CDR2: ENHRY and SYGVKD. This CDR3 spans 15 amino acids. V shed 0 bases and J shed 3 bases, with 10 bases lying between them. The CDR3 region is CAISESGGTTDTQYF. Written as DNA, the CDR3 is TGTGCCATCAGTGAGTCGGGGGGTACGACAGATACGCAGTATTTT.

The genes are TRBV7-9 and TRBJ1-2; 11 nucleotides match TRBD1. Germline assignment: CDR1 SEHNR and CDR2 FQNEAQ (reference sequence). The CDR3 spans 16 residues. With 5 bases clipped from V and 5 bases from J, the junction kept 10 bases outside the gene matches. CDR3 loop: CASSPGTGGVKYGYTF. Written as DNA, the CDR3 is TGTGCCAGCAGCCCCGGGACAGGGGGTGTTAAGTATGGCTACACCTTC.

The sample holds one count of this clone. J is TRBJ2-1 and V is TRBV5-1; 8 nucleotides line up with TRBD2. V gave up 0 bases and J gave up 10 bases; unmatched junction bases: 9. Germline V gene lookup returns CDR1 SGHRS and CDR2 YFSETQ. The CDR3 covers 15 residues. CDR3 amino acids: CASSLEGTRASEQFF. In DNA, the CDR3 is TGCGCCAGCAGCTTGGAAGGGACTAGGGCATCCGAGCAGTTCTTC.

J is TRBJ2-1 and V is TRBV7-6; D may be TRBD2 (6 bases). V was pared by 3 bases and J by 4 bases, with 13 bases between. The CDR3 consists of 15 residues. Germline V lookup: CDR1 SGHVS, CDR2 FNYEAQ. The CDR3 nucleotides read TGTGCCAGCAGCTTCGATGGAGGGGAGTACAATGAGCAGTTCTTC. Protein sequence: CASSFDGGEYNEQFF.

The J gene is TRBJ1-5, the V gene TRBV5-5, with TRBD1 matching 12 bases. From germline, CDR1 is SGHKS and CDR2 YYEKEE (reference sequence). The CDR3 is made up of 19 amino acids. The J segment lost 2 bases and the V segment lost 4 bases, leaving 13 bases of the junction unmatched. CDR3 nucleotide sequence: TGTGCCAGCAGCCGCGGGACAGGGGGCTGGGGGCAGGGCAATCAGCCCCAGCATTTT. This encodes CASSRGTGGWGQGNQPQHF.

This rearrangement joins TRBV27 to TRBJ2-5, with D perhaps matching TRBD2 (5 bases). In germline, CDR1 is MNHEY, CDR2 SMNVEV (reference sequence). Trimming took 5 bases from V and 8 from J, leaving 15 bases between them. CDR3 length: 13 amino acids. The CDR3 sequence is CASSPPGRETQYF. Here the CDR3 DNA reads TGTGCCAGCAGTCCACCTGGTCGGGAAACCCAGTACTTC.

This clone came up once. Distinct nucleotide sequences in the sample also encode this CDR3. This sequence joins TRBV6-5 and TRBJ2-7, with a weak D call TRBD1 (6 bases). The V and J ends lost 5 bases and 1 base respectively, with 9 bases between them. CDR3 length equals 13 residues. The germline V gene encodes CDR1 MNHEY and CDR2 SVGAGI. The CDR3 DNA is TGTGCCAGCAGTCGGACAGATTCCTACGAGCAGTACTTC. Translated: CASSRTDSYEQYF.

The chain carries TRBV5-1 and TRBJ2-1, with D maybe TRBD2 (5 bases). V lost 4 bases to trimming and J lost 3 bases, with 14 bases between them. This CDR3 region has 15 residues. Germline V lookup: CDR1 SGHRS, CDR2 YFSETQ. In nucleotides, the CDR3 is TGCGCCAGCAGCCCGCCGGGGAGCGGCTACAATGAGCAGTTCTTC. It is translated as CASSPPGSGYNEQFF. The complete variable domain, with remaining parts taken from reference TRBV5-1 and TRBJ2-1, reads KAGVTQTPRYLIKTRGQQVTLSCSPISGHRSVSWYQQTPGQGLQFLFEYFSETQRNKGNFPGRFSGRQFSNSRSEMNVSTLELGDSALYLCASSPPGSGYNEQFFGPGTRLTVL.

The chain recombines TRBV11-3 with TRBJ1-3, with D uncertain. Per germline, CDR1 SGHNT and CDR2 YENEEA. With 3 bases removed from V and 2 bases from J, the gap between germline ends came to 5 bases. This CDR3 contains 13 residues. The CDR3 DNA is TGTGCCAGCAGCTTCGGGGCTGGAAACACCATATATTTT. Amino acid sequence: CASSFGAGNTIYF.

The CDR3 coding sequence is TGTGCCAGCAGCTTAGACAGGTCCACCGGGGAGCTGTTTTTT. As protein: CASSLDRSTGELFF. The chain combines TRBV7-9 with TRBJ2-2; TRBD1 is a possible D gene (5 bases). CDR1 SEHNR and CDR2 FQNEAQ come from the germline V gene (reference sequence). Trimming took off 1 base at V and 4 bases at J, with 7 bases between the two ends. This CDR3 comprises 14 residues. Variable domain in full (rest from reference TRBV7-9 and TRBJ2-2): DTGVSQNPRHKITKRGQNVTFRCDPISEHNRLYWYRQTLGQGPEFLTYFQNEAQLEKSRLLSDRFSAERPKGSFSTLEIQRTEQGDSAMYLCASSLDRSTGELFFGEGSRLTVL.

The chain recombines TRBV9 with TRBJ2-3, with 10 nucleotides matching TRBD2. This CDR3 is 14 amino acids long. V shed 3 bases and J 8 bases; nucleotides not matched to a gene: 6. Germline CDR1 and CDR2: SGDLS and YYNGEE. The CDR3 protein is CASSAPGLAFTQYF. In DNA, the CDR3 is TGTGCCAGCAGCGCCCCGGGACTAGCGTTTACGCAGTATTTT.

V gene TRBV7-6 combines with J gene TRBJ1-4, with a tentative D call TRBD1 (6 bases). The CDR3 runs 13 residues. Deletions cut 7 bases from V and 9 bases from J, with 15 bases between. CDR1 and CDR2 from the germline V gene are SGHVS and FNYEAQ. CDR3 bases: TGTGCCAGCAACCCTGGACAGATAAAAAAACTGTTTTTT. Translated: CASNPGQIKKLFF.

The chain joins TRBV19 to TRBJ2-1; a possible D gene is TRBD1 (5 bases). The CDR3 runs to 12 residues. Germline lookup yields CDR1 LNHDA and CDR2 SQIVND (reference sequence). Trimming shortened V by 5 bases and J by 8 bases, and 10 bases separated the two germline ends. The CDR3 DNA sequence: TGTGCCAGTAGTGATTTAGGGGATGAGCAGTTCTTC. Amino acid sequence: CASSDLGDEQFF.

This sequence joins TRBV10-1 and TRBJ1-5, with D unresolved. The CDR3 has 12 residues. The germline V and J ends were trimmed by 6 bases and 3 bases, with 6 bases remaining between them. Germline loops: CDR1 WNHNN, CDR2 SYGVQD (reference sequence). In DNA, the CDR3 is TGCGCCAGCAGCAATCCCAATCAGCCCCAGCATTTT. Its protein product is CASSNPNQPQHF.

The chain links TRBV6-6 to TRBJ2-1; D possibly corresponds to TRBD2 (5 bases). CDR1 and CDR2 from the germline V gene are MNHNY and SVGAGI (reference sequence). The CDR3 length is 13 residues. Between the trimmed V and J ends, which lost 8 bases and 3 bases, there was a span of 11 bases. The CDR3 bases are TGTGCCAGCCACCGGGAAAACTACAATGAGCAGTTCTTC. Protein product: CASHRENYNEQFF.

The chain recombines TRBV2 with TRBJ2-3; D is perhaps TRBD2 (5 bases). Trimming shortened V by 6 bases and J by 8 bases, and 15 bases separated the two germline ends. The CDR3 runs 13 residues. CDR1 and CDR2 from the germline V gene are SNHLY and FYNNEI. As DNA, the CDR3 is TGTGCCAGCAGGGCCCTAGCAAGGCTTACGCAGTATTTT. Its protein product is CASRALARLTQYF.

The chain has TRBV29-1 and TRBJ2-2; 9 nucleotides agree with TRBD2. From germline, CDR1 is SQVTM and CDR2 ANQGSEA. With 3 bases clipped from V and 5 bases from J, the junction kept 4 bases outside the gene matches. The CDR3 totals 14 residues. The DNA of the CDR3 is TGCAGCGTTGAGCCTAGCGGGATTACCGGGGAGCTGTTTTTT. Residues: CSVEPSGITGELFF.

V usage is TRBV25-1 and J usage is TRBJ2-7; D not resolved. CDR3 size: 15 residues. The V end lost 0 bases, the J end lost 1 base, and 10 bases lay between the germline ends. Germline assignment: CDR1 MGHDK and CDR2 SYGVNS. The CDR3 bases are TGTGCCAGCAGTGAATATAGCACCTCGTCCTACGAGCAGTACTTC. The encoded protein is CASSEYSTSSYEQYF.

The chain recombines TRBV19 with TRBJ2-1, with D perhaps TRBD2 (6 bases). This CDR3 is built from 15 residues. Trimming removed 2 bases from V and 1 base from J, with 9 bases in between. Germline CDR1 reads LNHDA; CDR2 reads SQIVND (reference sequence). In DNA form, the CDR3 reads TGTGCCAGTAGTATAACGGCGGGGTCCTACAATGAGCAGTTCTTC. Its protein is CASSITAGSYNEQFF.

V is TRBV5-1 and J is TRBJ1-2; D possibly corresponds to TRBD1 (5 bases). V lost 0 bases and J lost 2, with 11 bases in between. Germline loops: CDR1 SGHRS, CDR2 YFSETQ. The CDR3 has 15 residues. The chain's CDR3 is CASSLVGGENYGYTF. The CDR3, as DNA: TGCGCCAGCAGCTTGGTCGGAGGGGAGAACTATGGCTACACCTTC.